The 4 T cell receptor beta chains below all came from one sample that was sequenced in a study of T cell clones after liver transplantation. Data came from immunoSEQ multiplex PCR; TCRdb stores just in-frame clones and leaves some out. The sample records tens of thousands of clones, roughly nine tenths being singletons. This specimen consisted of CD4+ T cells from blood, obtained before liver transplant. Receptor source: a human donor who received a liver transplant.

CDR3 residues: CASSQAVGSSGQTRGEQYF. The CDR3 DNA sequence: TGTGCCAGCAGCCAAGCCGTTGGTAGCTCGGGACAAACGAGGGGCGAGCAGTACTTC. The V gene is TRBV4-2, the J gene TRBJ2-7; tentative D call: TRBD1 (6 bases). This CDR3 has 19 residues. The V end lost 1 base, the J end lost 6 bases, and 28 bases lay between the germline ends. Germline V gene sequence: CDR1 LGHNA, CDR2 YNFKEQ.

This clone was seen only a few times. CDR3 protein: CASSNGARAAYNEQFF. DNA of the CDR3: TGTGCCAGCAGCAACGGGGCCCGAGCTGCCTACAATGAGCAGTTCTTC. The chain has TRBV11-2 and TRBJ2-1; D may match TRBD1 or TRBD2 (5 bases each). The V and J ends lost 5 bases and 2 bases respectively, with 16 bases between them. CDR1 is SGHAT and CDR2 is FQNNGV in the germline V gene. This CDR3 comprises 16 residues.

The chain couples TRBV5-6 to TRBJ1-5; TRBD1 is a possible D gene (6 bases). The CDR3 consists of 14 residues. CDR1 and CDR2 from the germline V gene are SGHDT and YYEEEE. Trimming took off 1 base at V and 5 bases at J, with 10 bases between the two ends. The CDR3 bases are TGTGCCAGCAGCTTGAGCAGGGGATATCAGCCCCAGCATTTT. Its protein product is CASSLSRGYQPQHF.

This rearrangement joins TRBV30 to TRBJ2-7, with TRBD2 identical over 15 bases. The V gene end was trimmed by 0 bases and the J gene end by 4 bases; junction bases not matched to a gene: 4. Germline values: CDR1 GTSNPN, CDR2 SVGIG (reference sequence). The CDR3 extends over 16 amino acids. CDR3 in DNA: TGTGCCTGGAGTGTAGGGGGGACTAGCGGGAGGTACGAGCAGTACTTC. This codes for CAWSVGGTSGRYEQYF. Full variable domain (remainder filled in from reference TRBV30 and TRBJ2-7): SQTIHQWPATLVQPVGSPLSLECTVEGTSNPNLYWYRQAAGRGLQLLFYSVGIGQISSEVPQNLSASRPQDRQFILSSKKLLLSDSGFYLCAWSVGGTSGRYEQYFGPGTRLTVT.